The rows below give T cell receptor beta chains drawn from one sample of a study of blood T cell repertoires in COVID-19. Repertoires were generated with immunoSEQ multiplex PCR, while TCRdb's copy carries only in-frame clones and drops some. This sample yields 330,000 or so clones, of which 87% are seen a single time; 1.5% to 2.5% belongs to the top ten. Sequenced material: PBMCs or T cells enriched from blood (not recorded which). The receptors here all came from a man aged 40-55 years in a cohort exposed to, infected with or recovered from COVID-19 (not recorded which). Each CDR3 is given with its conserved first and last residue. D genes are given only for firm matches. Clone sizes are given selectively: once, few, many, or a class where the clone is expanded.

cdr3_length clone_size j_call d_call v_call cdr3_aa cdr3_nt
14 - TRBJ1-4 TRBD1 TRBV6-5 CASSPWTGGRKLFF TGTGCCAGCAGCCCATGGACAGGGGGTAGAAAACTGTTTTTT
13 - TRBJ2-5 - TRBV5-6 CASSSGMGETQYF TGTGCCAGCAGCTCCGGGATGGGAGAGACCCAGTACTTC
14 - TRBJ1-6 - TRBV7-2 CASSPKQGNSPLHF TGTGCCAGCAGCCCTAAACAGGGTAATTCACCCCTCCACTTT
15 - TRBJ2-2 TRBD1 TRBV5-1 CASSLNRGLDGELFF TGCGCCAGCAGCTTGAACAGGGGGCTGGACGGGGAGCTGTTTTTT
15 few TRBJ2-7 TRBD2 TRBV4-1 CASSQRTGLAVEQYF TGCGCCAGCAGCCAACGGACTGGCCTAGCGGTTGAGCAGTACTTC
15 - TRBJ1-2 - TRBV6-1 CASSEVGGADYGYTF TGTGCCAGCAGTGAAGTTGGGGGCGCGGACTATGGCTACACCTTC
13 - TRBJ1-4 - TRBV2 CASIGPTNEKLFF TGTGCCAGCATTGGCCCAACTAATGAAAAACTGTTTTTT
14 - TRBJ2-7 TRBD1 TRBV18 CASSPAGGIYEQYF TGTGCCAGCTCACCAGCAGGGGGTATTTACGAGCAGTACTTC
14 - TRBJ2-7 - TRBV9 CASSDDGQFGEQYF TGTGCCAGCAGCGACGACGGACAGTTCGGCGAGCAGTACTTC
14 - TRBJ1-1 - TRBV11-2 CASSPGQFYTEAFF TGTGCCAGCAGCCCAGGACAGTTTTATACTGAAGCTTTCTTT
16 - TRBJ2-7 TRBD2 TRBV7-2 CASSLLGLAGSYEQYF TGTGCCAGCAGCCTATTGGGACTAGCGGGGTCTTACGAGCAGTACTTC
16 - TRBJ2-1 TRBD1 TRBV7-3 CASSLGTGVLRNEQFF TGTGCCAGCAGCTTAGGGACAGGGGTTCTGCGGAATGAGCAGTTCTTC
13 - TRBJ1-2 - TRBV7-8 CASSLWDTEGYTF TGTGCCAGCAGCTTATGGGACACAGAAGGCTACACCTTC
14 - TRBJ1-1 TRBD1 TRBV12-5 CASGLQGANTEAFF TGTGCTAGTGGTTTGCAGGGGGCGAACACTGAAGCTTTCTTT
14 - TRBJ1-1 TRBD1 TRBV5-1 CASSVRDRNTEAFF TGCGCCAGCAGCGTCCGGGACAGAAACACTGAAGCTTTCTTT
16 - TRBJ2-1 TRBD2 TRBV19 CASSIGLQRGYNEQFF TGTGCCAGTAGTATAGGGCTTCAGCGGGGTTACAATGAGCAGTTCTTC
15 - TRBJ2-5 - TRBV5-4 CASRPTGGRQETQYF TGTGCCAGCAGGCCCACCGGCGGGCGACAAGAGACCCAGTACTTC
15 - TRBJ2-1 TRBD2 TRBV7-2 CASSLNLAVYNEQFF TGTGCCAGCAGCTTAAACCTAGCGGTCTACAATGAGCAGTTCTTC
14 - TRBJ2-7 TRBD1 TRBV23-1 CASRDRGPRDEQYF TGCGCCAGCAGAGACAGGGGGCCGAGGGACGAGCAGTACTTC
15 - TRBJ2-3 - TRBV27 CASSFRLGRTDTQYF TGTGCCAGCAGTTTTAGACTAGGCCGCACAGATACGCAGTATTTT
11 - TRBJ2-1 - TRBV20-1 CSARPNNEQFF TGCAGTGCCCGTCCTAACAATGAGCAGTTCTTC
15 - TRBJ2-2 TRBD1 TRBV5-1 CASSLGQGGTGELFF TGCGCCAGCAGCTTAGGACAGGGTGGAACCGGGGAGCTGTTTTTT
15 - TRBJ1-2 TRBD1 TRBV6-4 CASSRGQGIDYGYTF TGTGCCAGCAGTCGGGGACAGGGGATCGACTATGGCTACACCTTC
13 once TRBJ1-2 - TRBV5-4 CASSPERGGGYTF TGTGCCAGCAGCCCGGAAAGGGGCGGTGGCTACACCTTC
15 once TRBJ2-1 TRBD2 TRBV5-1 CASSVRTSGSNEQFF TGCGCCAGCAGCGTTCGGACTAGCGGGAGCAATGAGCAGTTCTTC
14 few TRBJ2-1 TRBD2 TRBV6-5 CASTRLAGANEQFF TGTGCCAGCACCCGACTAGCGGGGGCCAATGAGCAGTTCTTC